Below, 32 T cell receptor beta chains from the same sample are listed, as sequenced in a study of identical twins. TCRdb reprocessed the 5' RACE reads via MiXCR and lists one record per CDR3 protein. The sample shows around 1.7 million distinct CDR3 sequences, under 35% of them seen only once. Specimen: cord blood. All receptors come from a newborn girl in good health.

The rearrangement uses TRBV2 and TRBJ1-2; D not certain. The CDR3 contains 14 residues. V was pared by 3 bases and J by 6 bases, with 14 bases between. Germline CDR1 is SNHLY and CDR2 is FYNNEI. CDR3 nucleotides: TGTGCCAGCAGTGACTGGTCAGGCACTAATGGCTACACCTTC. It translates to CASSDWSGTNGYTF.

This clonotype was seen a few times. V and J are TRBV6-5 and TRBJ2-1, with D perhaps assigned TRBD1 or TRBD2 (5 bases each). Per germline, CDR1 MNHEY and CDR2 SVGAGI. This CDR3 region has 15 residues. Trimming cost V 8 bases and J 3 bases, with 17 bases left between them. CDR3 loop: CASGPAGSRYNEQFF. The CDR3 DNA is TGTGCCAGCGGCCCCGCAGGGAGTCGCTACAATGAGCAGTTCTTC.

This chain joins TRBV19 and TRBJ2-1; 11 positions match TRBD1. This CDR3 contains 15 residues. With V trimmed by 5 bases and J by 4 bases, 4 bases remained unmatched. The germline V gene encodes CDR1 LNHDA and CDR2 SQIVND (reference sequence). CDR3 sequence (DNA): TGTGCCAGTAGTGACGGACAGGGGGCTTACAATGAGCAGTTCTTC. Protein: CASSDGQGAYNEQFF. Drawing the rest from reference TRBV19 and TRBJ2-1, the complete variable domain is DGGITQSPKYLFRKEGQNVTLSCEQNLNHDAMYWYRQDPGQGLRLIYYSQIVNDFQKGDIAEGYSVSREKKESFPLTVTSAQKNPTAFYLCASSDGQGAYNEQFFGPGTRLTVL.

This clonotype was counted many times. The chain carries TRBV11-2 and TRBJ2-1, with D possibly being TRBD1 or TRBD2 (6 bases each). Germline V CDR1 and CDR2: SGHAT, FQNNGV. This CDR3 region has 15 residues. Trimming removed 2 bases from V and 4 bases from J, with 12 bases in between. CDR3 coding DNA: TGTGCCAGCAGCTTACGGGGGCGCCCTTACAATGAGCAGTTCTTC. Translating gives CASSLRGRPYNEQFF. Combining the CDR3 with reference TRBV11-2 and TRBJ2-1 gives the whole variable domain EAGVAQSPRYKIIEKRQSVAFWCNPISGHATLYWYQQILGQGPKLLIQFQNNGVVDDSQLPKDRFSAERLKGVDSTLKIQPAKLEDSAVYLCASSLRGRPYNEQFFGPGTRLTVL.

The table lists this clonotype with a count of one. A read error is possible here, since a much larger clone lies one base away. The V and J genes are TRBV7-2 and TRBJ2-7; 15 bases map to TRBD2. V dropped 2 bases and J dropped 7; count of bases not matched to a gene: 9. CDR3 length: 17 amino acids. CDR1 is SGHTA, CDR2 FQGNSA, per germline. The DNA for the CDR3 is TGTGCCAGCAGCTTAACGGGACTAGCGGGAGGCCACAATGAGCAGTACTTC. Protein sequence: CASSLTGLAGGHNEQYF.

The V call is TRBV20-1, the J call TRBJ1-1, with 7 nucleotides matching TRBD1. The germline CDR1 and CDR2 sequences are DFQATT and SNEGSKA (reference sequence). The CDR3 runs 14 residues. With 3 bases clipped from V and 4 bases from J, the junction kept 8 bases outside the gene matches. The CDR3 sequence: CSARMVAGGTEAFF. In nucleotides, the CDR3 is TGCAGTGCTAGGATGGTGGCAGGGGGCACTGAAGCTTTCTTT.

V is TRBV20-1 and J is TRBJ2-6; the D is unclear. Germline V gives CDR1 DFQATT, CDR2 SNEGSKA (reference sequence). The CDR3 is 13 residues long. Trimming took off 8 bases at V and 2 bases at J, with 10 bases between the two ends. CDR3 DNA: TGCAGTAAGAGGACGCCTGGGGCCAACGTCCTGACTTTC. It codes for CSKRTPGANVLTF.

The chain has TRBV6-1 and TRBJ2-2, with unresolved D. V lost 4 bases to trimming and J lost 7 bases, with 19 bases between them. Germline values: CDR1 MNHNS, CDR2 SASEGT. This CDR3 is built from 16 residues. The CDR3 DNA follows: TGTGCCAGCAGTGTTTTGGTCACGGTAGGAAGCGGGGAGCTGTTTTTT. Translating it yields CASSVLVTVGSGELFF.

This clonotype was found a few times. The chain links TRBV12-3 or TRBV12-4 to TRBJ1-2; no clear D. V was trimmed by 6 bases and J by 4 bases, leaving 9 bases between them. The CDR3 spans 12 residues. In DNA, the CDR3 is TGTGCCAGCAGAATGGGCGTCTATGGCTACACCTTC. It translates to CASRMGVYGYTF.

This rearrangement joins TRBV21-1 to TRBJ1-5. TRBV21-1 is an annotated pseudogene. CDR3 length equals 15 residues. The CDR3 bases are TGTGGCAGCAGCAAAGCGGTGAATAGCAATCAGCCCCAGCATTTT. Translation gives CGSSKAVNSNQPQHF.

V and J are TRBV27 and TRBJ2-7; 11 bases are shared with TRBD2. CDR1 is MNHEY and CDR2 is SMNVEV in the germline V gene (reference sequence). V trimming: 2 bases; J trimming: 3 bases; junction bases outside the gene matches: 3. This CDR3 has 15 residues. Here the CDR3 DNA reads TGTGCCAGCAGTTTACTAGCGGGAGGCTACTACGAGCAGTACTTC. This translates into CASSLLAGGYYEQYF.

The CDR3 is CASSLGRGYSKNEQYF. CDR3 DNA: TGCGCCAGCAGCTTGGGCAGGGGGTATTCTAAGAATGAGCAGTACTTC. The chain employs TRBV5-1 and TRBJ2-4, with 7 positions matching TRBD1. Germline values: CDR1 SGHRS, CDR2 YFSETQ. The CDR3 is made up of 16 amino acids. V shed 0 bases and J 13 bases; nucleotides not matched to a gene: 16.

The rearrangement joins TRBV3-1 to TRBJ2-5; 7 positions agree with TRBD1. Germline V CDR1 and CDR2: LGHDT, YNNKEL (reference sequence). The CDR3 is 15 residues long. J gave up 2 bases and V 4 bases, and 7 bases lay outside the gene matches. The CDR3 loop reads CASSPGHRGQETQYF. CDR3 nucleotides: TGTGCCAGCAGCCCTGGTCACAGGGGACAAGAGACCCAGTACTTC.

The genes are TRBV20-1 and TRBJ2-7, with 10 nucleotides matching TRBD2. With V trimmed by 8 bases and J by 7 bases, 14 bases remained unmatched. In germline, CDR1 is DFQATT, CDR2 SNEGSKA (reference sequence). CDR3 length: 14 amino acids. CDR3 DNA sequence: TGCAGTCCGGGCTCCAGCGGGAGGGTCAATGAGCAGTACTTC. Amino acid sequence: CSPGSSGRVNEQYF.

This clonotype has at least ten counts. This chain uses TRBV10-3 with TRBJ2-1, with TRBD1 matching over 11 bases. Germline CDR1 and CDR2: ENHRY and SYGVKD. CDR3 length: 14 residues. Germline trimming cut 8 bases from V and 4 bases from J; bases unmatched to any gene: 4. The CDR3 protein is CAILGTGGYNEQFF. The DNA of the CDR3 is TGTGCCATCTTAGGGACAGGGGGATACAATGAGCAGTTCTTC.

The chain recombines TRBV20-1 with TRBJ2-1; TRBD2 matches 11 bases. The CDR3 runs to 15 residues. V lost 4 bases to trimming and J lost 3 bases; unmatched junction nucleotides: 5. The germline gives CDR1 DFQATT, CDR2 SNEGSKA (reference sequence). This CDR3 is CSAIRSGRDYNEQFF. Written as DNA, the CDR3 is TGCAGTGCTATCCGTAGCGGGAGGGACTACAATGAGCAGTTCTTC.

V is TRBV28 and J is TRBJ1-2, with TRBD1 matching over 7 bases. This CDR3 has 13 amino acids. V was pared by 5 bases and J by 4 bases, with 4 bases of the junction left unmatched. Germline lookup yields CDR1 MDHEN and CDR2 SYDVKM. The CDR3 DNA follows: TGTGCCAGCAGTGTGGACAGGACCTATGGCTACACCTTC. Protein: CASSVDRTYGYTF.

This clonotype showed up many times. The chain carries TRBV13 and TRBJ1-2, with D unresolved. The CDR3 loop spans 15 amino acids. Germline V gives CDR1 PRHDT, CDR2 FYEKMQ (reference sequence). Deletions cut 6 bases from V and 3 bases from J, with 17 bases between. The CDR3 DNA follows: TGTGCCAGCAGTTTTTTTGGTGGAGGTTACTATGGCTACACCTTC. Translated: CASSFFGGGYYGYTF.

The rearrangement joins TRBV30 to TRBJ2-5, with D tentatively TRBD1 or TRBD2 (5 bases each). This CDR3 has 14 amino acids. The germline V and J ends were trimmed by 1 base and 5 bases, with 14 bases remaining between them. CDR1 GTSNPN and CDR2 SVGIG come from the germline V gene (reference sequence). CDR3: CAWSEDTRGETQYF. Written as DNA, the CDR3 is TGTGCCTGGAGTGAGGACACGAGGGGTGAGACCCAGTACTTC.

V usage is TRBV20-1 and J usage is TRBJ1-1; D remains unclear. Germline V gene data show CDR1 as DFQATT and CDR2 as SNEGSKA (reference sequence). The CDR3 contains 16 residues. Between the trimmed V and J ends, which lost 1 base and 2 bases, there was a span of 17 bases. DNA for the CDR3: TGCAGTGCTAGAGCAGCTCATCGGGCATTCAACACTGAAGCTTTCTTT. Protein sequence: CSARAAHRAFNTEAFF.

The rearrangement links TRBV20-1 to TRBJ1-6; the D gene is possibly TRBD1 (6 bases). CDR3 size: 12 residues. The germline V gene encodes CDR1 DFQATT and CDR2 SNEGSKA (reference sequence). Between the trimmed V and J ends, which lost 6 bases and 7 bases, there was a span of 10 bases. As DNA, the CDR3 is TGCAGTGCACCCCAGGGGAATTCACCCCTCCACTTT. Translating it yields CSAPQGNSPLHF.

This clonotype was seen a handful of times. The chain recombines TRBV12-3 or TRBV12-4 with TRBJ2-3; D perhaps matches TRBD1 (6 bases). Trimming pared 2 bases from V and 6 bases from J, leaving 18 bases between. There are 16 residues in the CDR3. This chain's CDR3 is CASSLYLLMGADTQYF. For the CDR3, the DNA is TGTGCCAGCAGTTTATATCTTCTCATGGGGGCGGATACGCAGTATTTT.

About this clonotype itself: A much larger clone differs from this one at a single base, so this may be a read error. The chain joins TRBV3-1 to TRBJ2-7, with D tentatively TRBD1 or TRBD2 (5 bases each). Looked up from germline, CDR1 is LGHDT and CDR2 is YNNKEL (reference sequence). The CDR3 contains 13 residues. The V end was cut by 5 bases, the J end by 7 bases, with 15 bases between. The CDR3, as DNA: TGTGCCAGCAGCGGTGGGGGAGATAATGAGCAGTACTTC. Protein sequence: CASSGGGDNEQYF.

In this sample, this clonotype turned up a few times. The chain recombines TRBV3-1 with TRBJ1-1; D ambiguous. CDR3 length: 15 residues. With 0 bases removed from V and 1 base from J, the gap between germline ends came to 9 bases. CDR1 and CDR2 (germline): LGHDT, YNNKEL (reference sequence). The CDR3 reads CASSQDRLTNTEAFF. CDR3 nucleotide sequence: TGTGCCAGCAGCCAAGATCGTCTAACGAACACTGAAGCTTTCTTT. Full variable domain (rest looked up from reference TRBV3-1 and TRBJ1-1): DTAVSQTPKYLVTQMGNDKSIKCEQNLGHDTMYWYKQDSKKFLKIMFSYNNKELIINETVPNRFSPKSPDKAHLNLHINSLELGDSAVYFCASSQDRLTNTEAFFGQGTRLTVV.

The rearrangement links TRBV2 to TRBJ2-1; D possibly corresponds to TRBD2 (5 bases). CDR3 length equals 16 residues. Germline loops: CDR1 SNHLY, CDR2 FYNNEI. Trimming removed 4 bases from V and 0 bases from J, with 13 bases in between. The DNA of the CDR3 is TGTGCCAGCAGTGGAAACGGGGTCAGCTCCTACAATGAGCAGTTCTTC. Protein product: CASSGNGVSSYNEQFF.

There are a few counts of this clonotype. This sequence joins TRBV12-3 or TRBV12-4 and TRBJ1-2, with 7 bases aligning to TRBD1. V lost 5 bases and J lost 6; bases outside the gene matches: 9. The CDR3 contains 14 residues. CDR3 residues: CASSPRQGKDGYTF. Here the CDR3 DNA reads TGTGCCAGCAGTCCTCGACAGGGAAAAGATGGCTACACCTTC.

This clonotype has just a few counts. CDR3 amino acids: CASSVAVIAGGPNEQFF. CDR3 bases: TGTGCCAGCAGCGTAGCGGTTATAGCGGGAGGCCCCAATGAGCAGTTCTTC. The V call is TRBV9, the J call TRBJ2-1; TRBD2 agrees at 10 bases. The CDR3 contains 17 residues. The germline gives CDR1 SGDLS, CDR2 YYNGEE. V lost 0 bases and J lost 6; bases outside the gene matches: 9.

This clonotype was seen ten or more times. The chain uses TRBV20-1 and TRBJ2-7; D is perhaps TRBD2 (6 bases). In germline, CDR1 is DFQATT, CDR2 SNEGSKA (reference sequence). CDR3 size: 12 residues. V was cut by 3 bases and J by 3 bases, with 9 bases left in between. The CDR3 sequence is CSASGSGYEQYF. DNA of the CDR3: TGCAGTGCTAGTGGTAGCGGCTACGAGCAGTACTTC.

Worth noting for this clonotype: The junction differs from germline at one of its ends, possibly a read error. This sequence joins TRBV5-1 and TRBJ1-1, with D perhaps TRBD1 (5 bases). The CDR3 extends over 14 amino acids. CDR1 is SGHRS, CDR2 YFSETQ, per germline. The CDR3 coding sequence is TGTGCCAGCAGTTTCACGGGACCGAACACTGAAGCTTTCTTT. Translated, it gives CASSFTGPNTEAFF.

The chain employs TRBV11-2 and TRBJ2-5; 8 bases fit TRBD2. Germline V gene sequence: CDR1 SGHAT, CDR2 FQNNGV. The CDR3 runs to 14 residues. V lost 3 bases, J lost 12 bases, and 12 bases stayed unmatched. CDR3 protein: CASSFNAPGLEKYF. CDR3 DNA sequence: TGTGCCAGCAGCTTCAACGCTCCGGGACTAGAGAAGTACTTC.

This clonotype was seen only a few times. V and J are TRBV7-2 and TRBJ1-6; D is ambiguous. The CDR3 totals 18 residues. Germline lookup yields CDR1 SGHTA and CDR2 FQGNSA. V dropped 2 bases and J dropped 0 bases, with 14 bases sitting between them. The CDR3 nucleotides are TGTGCCAGCAGCTTACTGGGAGTCAGCAGCTCCTATAATTCACCCCTCCACTTT. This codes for CASSLLGVSSSYNSPLHF.

CDR3 in amino acids: CATSRQLPSTDTQYF. Here the CDR3 DNA reads TGTGCCACCAGCAGACAACTACCCAGCACAGATACGCAGTATTTT. The rearrangement joins TRBV15 to TRBJ2-3; no definite D call. Germline values: CDR1 LNHNV, CDR2 YYDKDF (reference sequence). V gave up 2 bases and J gave up 0 bases, with 9 bases separating them. The CDR3 loop spans 15 amino acids.